These 23 T cell receptor beta chains came from one sample sequenced in a study of shared clonotypes between healthy human individuals. CD45RO-negative CD8 cells positively selected for CCR7 made up the naive population, which excluded terminally differentiated effector memory CD45RA+ cells. Method: immunoSEQ multiplex PCR; TCRdb's copy keeps in-frame clones and lacks some. The sample includes roughly 2 million clones, approximately 94% of them seen just once. Sequencing was done on a sample of naive CD8+ T cells sorted from blood. The receptor set was obtained from a man between 18 and 29 years old in good health.

The rearrangement joins TRBV6-1 to TRBJ1-4; D gene unclear. V was clipped by 3 bases and J by 6 bases, with 14 bases between them. The CDR3 spans 15 residues. Germline V gene sequence: CDR1 MNHNS, CDR2 SASEGT. The CDR3 is CASSDVGGRDEKLFF. The CDR3 nucleotides read TGTGCCAGCAGTGACGTAGGCGGGCGTGATGAAAAACTGTTTTTT.

The J gene is TRBJ1-2, the V gene TRBV5-6; a weak D match, TRBD1 (5 bases). The V end was cut by 2 bases, the J end by 4 bases, with 15 bases between. The CDR3 covers 15 residues. CDR1 is SGHDT, CDR2 YYEEEE, per germline. CDR3 sequence: CASSFSGTDLYGYTF. DNA for the CDR3: TGTGCCAGCAGCTTTTCCGGGACGGACCTCTATGGCTACACCTTC.

V and J are TRBV6-6 and TRBJ2-3; D ambiguous. CDR1 and CDR2 from the germline V gene are MNHNY and SVGAGI (reference sequence). The CDR3 runs to 15 residues. V was shortened by 0 bases and J by 4 bases, with 11 bases between the two germline ends. In nucleotides, the CDR3 is TGTGCCAGCAGTTACTCGAAAGCGCCATCAGATACGCAGTATTTT. Amino acid sequence: CASSYSKAPSDTQYF.

This clone was detected only a few times. This sample also contains other DNA sequences that code for the same CDR3. The V and J genes are TRBV5-1 and TRBJ2-7; TRBD1 agrees at 10 bases. CDR3 length: 15 amino acids. V was pared by 0 bases and J by 0 bases, with 0 bases of the junction left unmatched. The germline V gene has CDR1 SGHRS and CDR2 YFSETQ. In nucleotides, the CDR3 is TGCGCCAGCAGCTTGGGGACAGGGGGCTCCTACGAGCAGTACTTC. Amino acid sequence: CASSLGTGGSYEQYF.

V usage is TRBV7-8 and J usage is TRBJ2-5; TRBD2 agrees at 10 bases. This CDR3 comprises 16 residues. The V gene's germline CDR1 is SGHVS and CDR2 FQNEAQ. Trimming at V came to 2 bases and at J to 5 bases, leaving 8 bases not matched to a gene. Here the CDR3 reads CASSLRSGGAWETQYF. The CDR3 DNA reads as TGTGCCAGCAGCTTAAGGAGCGGGGGGGCATGGGAGACCCAGTACTTC. Drawing the rest from reference TRBV7-8 and TRBJ2-5, the complete variable domain is GAGVSQSPRYKVAKRGQDVALRCDPISGHVSLFWYQQALGQGPEFLTYFQNEAQLDKSGLPSDRFFAERPEGSVSTLKIQRTQQEDSAVYLCASSLRSGGAWETQYFGPGTRLLVL.

With regard to this clone: In the same sample, other DNA sequences code for this CDR3. The chain is built from TRBV4-1 and TRBJ2-5; maybe TRBD2 (6 bases). This CDR3 has 13 residues. Trimming removed 2 bases from V and 4 bases from J, with 8 bases in between. CDR1 and CDR2 (germline): MGHRA, YSYEKL. The CDR3 region is CASSQRRGETQYF. As DNA, the CDR3 is TGCGCCAGCAGCCAAAGGCGGGGAGAGACCCAGTACTTC.

The CDR3 reads CACLLSYASGELFF. The CDR3 region has the DNA TGTGCCTGTCTCCTTTCCTATGCGTCCGGGGAGCTGTTTTTT. V gene TRBV30 combines with J gene TRBJ2-2; D call uncertain. Germline lookup yields CDR1 GTSNPN and CDR2 SVGIG (reference sequence). The V end lost 6 bases, the J end lost 6 bases, and 17 bases lay between the germline ends. CDR3 length: 14 amino acids.

The count of this clone is one. This chain uses TRBV4-3 with TRBJ1-5; 7 bases align to TRBD1. Germline V gene data show CDR1 as LGHNA and CDR2 as YSLEER. This CDR3 has 14 amino acids. Trimming cost V 1 base and J 5 bases; bases outside gene matches: 2. CDR3: CASSQGQGDQPQHF. CDR3 sequence (DNA): TGCGCCAGCAGCCAAGGACAGGGAGATCAGCCCCAGCATTTT.

The chain couples TRBV27 to TRBJ2-1; no clear D gene. This CDR3 is 14 amino acids long. The V and J ends lost 2 bases and 5 bases respectively, with 10 bases between them. Germline CDR1 is MNHEY and CDR2 is SMNVEV (reference sequence). The CDR3 loop is CASSLRTVNNEQFF. The CDR3 DNA follows: TGTGCCAGCAGTTTAAGGACGGTCAACAATGAGCAGTTCTTC.

This clone was seen just once. The V gene is TRBV28, the J gene TRBJ2-5, with D unclear. This CDR3 has 12 residues. Trimming stripped 4 bases from V and 3 bases from J, with 6 bases between. The germline V gene encodes CDR1 MDHEN and CDR2 SYDVKM. The CDR3 DNA sequence: TGTGCCAGCAGTTCTCTAAAAGAGACCCAGTACTTC. Residues: CASSSLKETQYF.

This clone showed up just a few times. V and J are TRBV19 and TRBJ1-2, with a possible D match to TRBD1 (5 bases). The CDR3 loop spans 18 amino acids. Trimming cost V 0 bases and J 2 bases, with 19 bases left between them. Germline values: CDR1 LNHDA, CDR2 SQIVND (reference sequence). This CDR3 is CASSIDHLFTDRNYGYTF. In DNA form, the CDR3 reads TGTGCCAGTAGTATAGATCACCTTTTCACTGACAGAAACTATGGCTACACCTTC.

CDR3 sequence (DNA): TGTGCCAGCAGCCAAGTTGGGGCTTACGGCTATGGCTACACCTTC. This translates into CASSQVGAYGYGYTF. V usage is TRBV14 and J usage is TRBJ1-2, with D possibly matching TRBD1 (5 bases). Germline V gene sequence: CDR1 SGHDN, CDR2 FVKESK. V lost 1 base and J 4 bases, leaving 13 bases between the germline ends. The CDR3 has 15 residues.

J is TRBJ2-2 and V is TRBV19; TRBD2 matches 11 bases. Germline V lookup: CDR1 LNHDA, CDR2 SQIVND (reference sequence). The CDR3 is 18 amino acids. V gave up 6 bases and J gave up 7 bases; unmatched junction bases: 16. CDR3 in DNA: TGTGCCAGTAGAGCCTCCGGGACTAGCGGAAACCAGAACGGGGAGCTGTTTTTT. Translated, it gives CASRASGTSGNQNGELFF. Complete variable domain (other parts from reference TRBV19 and TRBJ2-2): DGGITQSPKYLFRKEGQNVTLSCEQNLNHDAMYWYRQDPGQGLRLIYYSQIVNDFQKGDIAEGYSVSREKKESFPLTVTSAQKNPTAFYLCASRASGTSGNQNGELFFGEGSRLTVL.

The genes are TRBV7-2 and TRBJ1-6; no clear D gene. V was clipped by 6 bases and J by 7 bases, with 13 bases between them. This CDR3 has 14 amino acids. Germline values: CDR1 SGHTA, CDR2 FQGNSA. The CDR3 region is CASRFREANSPLHF. The CDR3 bases are TGTGCCAGCAGATTTAGGGAAGCGAATTCACCCCTCCACTTT.

The CDR3 nucleotides read TGCGCCAGCACAGGGCCGTCCTACGAGCAGTACTTC. Protein: CASTGPSYEQYF. V and J are TRBV5-1 and TRBJ2-7; D might be TRBD1 (5 bases). Germline V gives CDR1 SGHRS, CDR2 YFSETQ. This CDR3 is built from 12 residues. Trimming pared 6 bases from V and 1 base from J, leaving 8 bases between.

Points on this clone: The same CDR3 can be traced to other DNA sequences in this sample. The chain combines TRBV4-3 with TRBJ1-3; D remains unclear. The V end lost 0 bases, the J end lost 3 bases, and 9 bases lay between the germline ends. Germline CDR1 and CDR2: LGHNA and YSLEER. The CDR3 runs 15 residues. The CDR3 nucleotides are TGCGCCAGCAGCCAAGACAGGAGTAGTGGAAACACCATATATTTT. Protein sequence: CASSQDRSSGNTIYF.

V and J are TRBV27 and TRBJ1-1; tentative D call: TRBD1 (6 bases). The CDR3 consists of 15 residues. Germline assignment: CDR1 MNHEY and CDR2 SMNVEV (reference sequence). Trimming shortened V by 2 bases and J by 4 bases, and 14 bases separated the two germline ends. The CDR3 protein is CASSLGRGGATEAFF. The CDR3 nucleotides read TGTGCCAGCAGTTTAGGGCGAGGGGGGGCCACTGAAGCTTTCTTT.

The V gene is TRBV10-3, the J gene TRBJ2-1; unclear D gene. CDR1 is ENHRY, CDR2 SYGVKD, per germline. CDR3 length: 12 amino acids. V lost 10 bases and J lost 5, with 12 bases in between. CDR3 DNA sequence: TGTGCCACCACTTCTGGGGACAATGAGCAGTTCTTC. Its translation is CATTSGDNEQFF.

The chain uses TRBV11-2 and TRBJ2-5, with D perhaps TRBD1 (7 bases). This CDR3 has 16 amino acids. The germline V gene has CDR1 SGHAT and CDR2 FQNNGV. Deletions cut 0 bases from V and 4 bases from J, with 15 bases between. CDR3 loop: CASSLETRGEVETQYF. The CDR3 DNA reads as TGTGCCAGCAGCTTAGAGACCAGGGGGGAGGTAGAGACCCAGTACTTC.

The rearrangement joins TRBV7-9 to TRBJ2-3, with 10 bases matching TRBD2. Trimming removed 3 bases from V and 2 bases from J; junction bases left unmatched: 5. The length of the CDR3 is 16 residues. CDR1 is SEHNR, CDR2 FQNEAQ, per germline (reference sequence). The CDR3 here is CASSFSSGGVTDTQYF. CDR3 sequence (DNA): TGTGCCAGCAGCTTCTCTAGCGGGGGAGTCACAGATACGCAGTATTTT. The entire variable domain, with the rest obtained from reference TRBV7-9 and TRBJ2-3, is as follows: DTGVSQNPRHKITKRGQNVTFRCDPISEHNRLYWYRQTLGQGPEFLTYFQNEAQLEKSRLLSDRFSAERPKGSFSTLEIQRTEQGDSAMYLCASSFSSGGVTDTQYFGPGTRLTVL.

V gene TRBV7-8 combines with J gene TRBJ2-7; D perhaps matches TRBD2 (6 bases). The CDR3 has 15 amino acids. Germline V gene lookup returns CDR1 SGHVS and CDR2 FQNEAQ. Trimming cost V 0 bases and J 5 bases, with 14 bases left between them. CDR3 residues: CASSLAQGLVDEQYF. The CDR3 coding sequence is TGTGCCAGCAGCTTAGCGCAGGGACTGGTCGACGAGCAGTACTTC.

As concerns this clone: This specimen includes other DNA sequences encoding the same CDR3. This rearrangement joins TRBV6-5 to TRBJ2-3; D gene ambiguous. The CDR3 is 14 amino acids. Germline loops: CDR1 MNHEY, CDR2 SVGAGI. V lost 0 bases to trimming and J lost 0 bases, with 4 bases between them. This CDR3 is CASSYSGSTDTQYF. CDR3 sequence (DNA): TGTGCCAGCAGTTACTCCGGTAGCACAGATACGCAGTATTTT.

V is TRBV9 and J is TRBJ2-3, with TRBD1 as a possible D gene (5 bases). Germline CDR1 reads SGDLS; CDR2 reads YYNGEE. The CDR3 contains 15 residues. Trimming removed 3 bases at V and 5 bases at J, with 16 bases between. The CDR3: CASSAVQVLQDTQYF. DNA for the CDR3: TGTGCCAGCAGCGCGGTACAGGTCCTCCAAGATACGCAGTATTTT.